The T cell receptor beta chain described here comes from a study of CD8 T cells in ankylosing spondylitis. J gave up 1 base and V 9 bases, and 4 bases lay outside the gene matches. The CDR3 has 14 amino acids. The sample holds many counts of this clonotype. Its antigen is undetermined. Points from the study as a whole: Within matched ankylosing spondylitis synovial fluid, disease-linked clones were reportedly significantly enriched. Seemingly distinctive of ankylosing spondylitis blood was a TCR beta motif formed by eight highly homologous variants.

Libraries for TCR beta were made by quantitative 5'-RACE with molecular barcodes. TCRdb reprocessed the 5' RACE reads with MiXCR, giving one entry per CDR3 protein. The top ten clones hold around 0.64% of a sample with 250,000 or so distinct CDR3 sequences, around 25% of them seen once. Source material: blood, either unsorted or a sorted T cell fraction (not recorded which). V and J are TRBV12-3 or TRBV12-4 and TRBJ2-2; 8 nucleotides match TRBD1. This TCR came from a male donor with ankylosing spondylitis or in good health (not recorded which). Written as DNA, the CDR3 is TGTGCCAGTAGACAGGGGTTGAACACCGGGGAGCTGTTTTTT. Translation: CASRQGLNTGELFF.